This T cell receptor (beta chain) derives from a study of T cells in Graves' hyperthyroidism and ophthalmopathy. CDR3 size: 16 residues. Per germline, CDR1 SGHTA and CDR2 FQGNSA. It was RNA transcripts that yielded the amplified TCR beta CDR3 regions. During a first-round RT-PCR of the TCR CDR3, the HTBI primer set was used. Each CDR3 protein gets one entry after TCRdb re-called the multiplex PCR reads with MiXCR. The table lists approximately 700,000 distinct CDR3 sequences, about 16% of them singletons. The PBMCs studied were ones that came from about 9.9 ml fresh peripheral blood. As to this clonotype: With a much larger clone just one base away, this may be a read error.

This TCR came from a man between 18 and 35 years old with Graves' hyperthyroidism. The chain is built from TRBV7-2 and TRBJ2-7; perhaps TRBD1 as D (6 bases). Sequenced material: blood. CDR3 in amino acids: CAGSLTEGGRRHEQYF. The DNA of the CDR3 is TGTGCCGGCAGCTTGACTGAAGGGGGACGGAGGCACGAGCAGTACTTC.